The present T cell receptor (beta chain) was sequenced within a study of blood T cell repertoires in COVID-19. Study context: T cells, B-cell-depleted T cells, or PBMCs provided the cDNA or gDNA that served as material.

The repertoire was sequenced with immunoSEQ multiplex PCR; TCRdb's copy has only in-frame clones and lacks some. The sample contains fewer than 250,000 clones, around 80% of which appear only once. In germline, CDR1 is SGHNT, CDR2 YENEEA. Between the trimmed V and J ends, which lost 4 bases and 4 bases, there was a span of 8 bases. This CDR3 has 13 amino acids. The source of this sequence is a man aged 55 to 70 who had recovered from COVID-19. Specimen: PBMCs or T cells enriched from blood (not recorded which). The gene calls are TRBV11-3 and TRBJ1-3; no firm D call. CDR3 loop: CASSSQRGNTIYF. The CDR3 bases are TGTGCCAGCAGCTCACAGCGGGGAAACACCATATATTTT.